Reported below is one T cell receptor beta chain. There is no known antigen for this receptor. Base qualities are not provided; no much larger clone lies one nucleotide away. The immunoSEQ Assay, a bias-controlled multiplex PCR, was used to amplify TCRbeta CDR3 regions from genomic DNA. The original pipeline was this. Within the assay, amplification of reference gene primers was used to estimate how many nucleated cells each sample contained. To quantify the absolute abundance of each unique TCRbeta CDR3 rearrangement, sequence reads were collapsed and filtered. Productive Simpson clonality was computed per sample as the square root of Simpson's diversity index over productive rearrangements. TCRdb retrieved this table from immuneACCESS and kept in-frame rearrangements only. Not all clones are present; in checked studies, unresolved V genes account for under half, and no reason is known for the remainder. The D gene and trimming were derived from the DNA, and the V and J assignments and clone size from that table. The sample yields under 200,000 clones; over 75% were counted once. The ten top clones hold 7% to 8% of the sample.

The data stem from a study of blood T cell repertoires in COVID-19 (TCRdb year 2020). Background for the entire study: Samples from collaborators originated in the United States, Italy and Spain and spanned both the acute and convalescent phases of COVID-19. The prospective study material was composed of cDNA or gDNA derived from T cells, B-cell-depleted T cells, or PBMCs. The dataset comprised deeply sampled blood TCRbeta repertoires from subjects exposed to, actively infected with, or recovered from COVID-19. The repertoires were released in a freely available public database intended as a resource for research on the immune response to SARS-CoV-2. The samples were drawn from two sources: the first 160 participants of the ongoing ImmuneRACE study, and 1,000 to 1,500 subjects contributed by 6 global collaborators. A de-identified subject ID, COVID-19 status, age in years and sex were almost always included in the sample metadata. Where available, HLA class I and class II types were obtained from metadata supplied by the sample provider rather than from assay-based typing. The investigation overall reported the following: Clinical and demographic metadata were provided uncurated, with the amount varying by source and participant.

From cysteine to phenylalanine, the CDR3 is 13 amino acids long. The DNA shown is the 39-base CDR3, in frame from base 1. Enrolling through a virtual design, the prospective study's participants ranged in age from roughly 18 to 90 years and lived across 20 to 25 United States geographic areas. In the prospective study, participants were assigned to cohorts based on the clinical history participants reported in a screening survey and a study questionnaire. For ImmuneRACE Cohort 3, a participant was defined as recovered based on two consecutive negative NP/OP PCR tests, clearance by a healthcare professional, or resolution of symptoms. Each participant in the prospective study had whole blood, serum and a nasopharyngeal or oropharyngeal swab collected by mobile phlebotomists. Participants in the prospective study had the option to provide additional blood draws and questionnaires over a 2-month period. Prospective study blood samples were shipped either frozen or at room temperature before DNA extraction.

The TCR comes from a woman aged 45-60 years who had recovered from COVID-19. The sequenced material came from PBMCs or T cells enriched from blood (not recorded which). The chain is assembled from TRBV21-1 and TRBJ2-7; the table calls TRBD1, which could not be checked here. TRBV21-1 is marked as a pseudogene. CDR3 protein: CASKDSSSYEQYF. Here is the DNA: TGTGCCAGCAAGGACAGTAGCTCCTACGAGCAGTACTTC.